The next 14 T cell receptor beta chains were all read from a single sample in a study of blood T cell repertoires in COVID-19. This table comes from immunoSEQ multiplex PCR, and its TCRdb copy is limited to in-frame clones, with some not included. The sample yields 200,000 to 250,000 clones, around 86% seen once. Sequenced material: peripheral blood. The receptors shown here come from a woman of 80 years or more with COVID-19, enrolled during active disease.

V and J are TRBV14 and TRBJ1-5; D is ambiguous. Germline assignment: CDR1 SGHDN and CDR2 FVKESK. This CDR3 comprises 13 residues. The V and J ends lost 2 bases and 6 bases respectively, with 8 bases between them. The CDR3 nucleotides are TGTGCCAGCAGCCAAAATTTCTTTCAGCCCCAGCATTTT. It translates to CASSQNFFQPQHF.

The gene calls are TRBV5-1 and TRBJ1-2; 7 bases map to TRBD1. V shed 3 bases, J shed 9 bases, and the junction held 11 bases outside the gene matches. This CDR3 has 14 amino acids. From germline, CDR1 is SGHRS and CDR2 YFSETQ. The CDR3 spells CASSSGTEEKSYTF. Written as DNA, the CDR3 is TGCGCCAGCAGCTCCGGGACAGAGGAGAAAAGCTACACCTTC.

This chain links TRBV18 with TRBJ1-6, with D perhaps TRBD1 (5 bases). The germline V gene encodes CDR1 KGHSH and CDR2 LQKENI. With 6 bases removed from V and 0 bases from J, the gap between germline ends came to 9 bases. The CDR3 runs 15 residues. The CDR3, as DNA: TGTGCCAGCTCTGACAGCTACTCCTATAATTCACCCCTCCACTTT. Encoded protein: CASSDSYSYNSPLHF.

This clone was picked up a small number of times. This sequence joins TRBV24-1 and TRBJ1-5; D unclear. Germline CDR1 and CDR2: KGHDR and SFDVKD. This CDR3 is 18 amino acids long. The germline V and J ends were trimmed by 9 bases and 0 bases, with 23 bases remaining between them. Here the CDR3 reads CATERTYWESDSNQPQHF. Written as DNA, the CDR3 is TGTGCCACCGAGAGAACCTACTGGGAGTCAGATAGCAATCAGCCCCAGCATTTT.

The V and J genes are TRBV27 and TRBJ1-1, with D perhaps matching TRBD1 (5 bases). The V gene lost 5 bases and the J gene lost 1 base, with 14 bases spanning the gap. The CDR3 runs 15 residues. From germline, CDR1 is MNHEY and CDR2 SMNVEV (reference sequence). CDR3 DNA sequence: TGTGCCAGCAGTGTCTACAGGAGGGGGAACACTGAAGCTTTCTTT. This translates into CASSVYRRGNTEAFF.

The genes are TRBV24-1 and TRBJ1-4; possibly TRBD1 for D (5 bases). Deletions cut 5 bases from V and 0 bases from J, with 15 bases between. This CDR3 is 17 amino acids long. Germline values: CDR1 KGHDR, CDR2 SFDVKD. The CDR3 DNA sequence: TGTGCCACCAGTGTCCCGGTCAGGGCAGCAACTAATGAAAAACTGTTTTTT. Translated, it gives CATSVPVRAATNEKLFF.

The rearrangement uses TRBV5-4 and TRBJ1-2, with D perhaps matching TRBD1 (6 bases). The germline V and J ends were trimmed by 2 bases and 5 bases, with 10 bases remaining between them. Germline V CDR1 and CDR2: SGHNT, YYREEE (reference sequence). The CDR3 runs to 13 residues. Here the CDR3 reads CASSFRQEYGYTF. The CDR3 DNA sequence: TGTGCCAGCAGCTTCAGACAGGAATATGGCTACACCTTC.

This sequence joins TRBV30 and TRBJ1-3; 7 nucleotides align to TRBD1. The CDR3 spans 15 residues. The V gene's germline CDR1 is GTSNPN and CDR2 SVGIG (reference sequence). With V trimmed by 4 bases and J by 2 bases, 8 bases remained unmatched. The chain's CDR3 is CAWNHRGRAGNTIYF. CDR3 nucleotides: TGTGCCTGGAATCATAGGGGGCGCGCTGGAAACACCATATATTTT.

In this sample, this clone turned up a few times. This sequence joins TRBV19 and TRBJ1-1; TRBD1 agrees at 7 bases. Germline assignment: CDR1 LNHDA and CDR2 SQIVND (reference sequence). CDR3 length: 14 amino acids. The V gene end was trimmed by 5 bases and the J gene end by 7 bases; junction bases not matched to a gene: 10. The CDR3 region has the DNA TGTGCCAGTAGTGTTTCCCGGACAGGCAATGAAGCTTTCTTT. This translates into CASSVSRTGNEAFF.

The V and J genes are TRBV5-1 and TRBJ1-1; no clear D. The V gene's germline CDR1 is SGHRS and CDR2 YFSETQ. The CDR3 length is 15 residues. Trimming removed 4 bases from V and 1 base from J, with 14 bases in between. CDR3 DNA sequence: TGCGCCAGCAGCCCCCGGCCGGGGTCGAACACTGAAGCTTTCTTT. Protein sequence: CASSPRPGSNTEAFF.

The chain is built from TRBV3-1 (or the pseudogene TRBV3-2) and TRBJ1-4; 10 bases align to TRBD1. The length of the CDR3 is 15 residues. The ends lost 5 bases at V and 5 bases at J; junction bases unmatched: 5. Germline assignment: CDR1 LGHDT and CDR2 YNNKEL (reference sequence). This CDR3 is CASSSRQGANEKLFF. DNA for the CDR3: TGTGCCAGCAGCTCCCGACAGGGGGCGAATGAAAAACTGTTTTTT.

This chain joins TRBV9 and TRBJ1-1; 7 bases map to TRBD1. The V segment lost 4 bases and the J segment 1 base; nucleotides outside the gene matches: 7. Germline V gives CDR1 SGDLS, CDR2 YYNGEE. The CDR3 loop spans 15 amino acids. The CDR3 nucleotides are TGTGCCAGCAGCCCCGGGACAGCCAGGAACACTGAAGCTTTCTTT. Amino acids: CASSPGTARNTEAFF.

The chain combines TRBV30 with TRBJ1-5, with D perhaps matching TRBD1 (6 bases). V lost 2 bases, J lost 7 bases, and 12 bases lay in between. In germline, CDR1 is GTSNPN, CDR2 SVGIG (reference sequence). This CDR3 comprises 13 residues. CDR3 bases: TGTGCCTGGAGTCAACAGGGACGGCAGCCCCAGCATTTT. It encodes CAWSQQGRQPQHF. The full variable domain, rest sourced from reference TRBV30 and TRBJ1-5, is SQTIHQWPATLVQPVGSPLSLECTVEGTSNPNLYWYRQAAGRGLQLLFYSVGIGQISSEVPQNLSASRPQDRQFILSSKKLLLSDSGFYLCAWSQQGRQPQHFGDGTRLSIL.

This clone has only one observation. CDR3 sequence: CASSEVRGWRAETQYF. The CDR3 nucleotides read TGTGCCAGCAGTGAAGTCCGGGGGTGGCGTGCGGAGACCCAGTACTTC. The V and J genes are TRBV6-1 and TRBJ2-5, with D possibly matching TRBD2 (6 bases). Trimming pared 1 base from V and 5 bases from J, leaving 17 bases between. The CDR3 length is 16 residues. Germline CDR1 reads MNHNS; CDR2 reads SASEGT.